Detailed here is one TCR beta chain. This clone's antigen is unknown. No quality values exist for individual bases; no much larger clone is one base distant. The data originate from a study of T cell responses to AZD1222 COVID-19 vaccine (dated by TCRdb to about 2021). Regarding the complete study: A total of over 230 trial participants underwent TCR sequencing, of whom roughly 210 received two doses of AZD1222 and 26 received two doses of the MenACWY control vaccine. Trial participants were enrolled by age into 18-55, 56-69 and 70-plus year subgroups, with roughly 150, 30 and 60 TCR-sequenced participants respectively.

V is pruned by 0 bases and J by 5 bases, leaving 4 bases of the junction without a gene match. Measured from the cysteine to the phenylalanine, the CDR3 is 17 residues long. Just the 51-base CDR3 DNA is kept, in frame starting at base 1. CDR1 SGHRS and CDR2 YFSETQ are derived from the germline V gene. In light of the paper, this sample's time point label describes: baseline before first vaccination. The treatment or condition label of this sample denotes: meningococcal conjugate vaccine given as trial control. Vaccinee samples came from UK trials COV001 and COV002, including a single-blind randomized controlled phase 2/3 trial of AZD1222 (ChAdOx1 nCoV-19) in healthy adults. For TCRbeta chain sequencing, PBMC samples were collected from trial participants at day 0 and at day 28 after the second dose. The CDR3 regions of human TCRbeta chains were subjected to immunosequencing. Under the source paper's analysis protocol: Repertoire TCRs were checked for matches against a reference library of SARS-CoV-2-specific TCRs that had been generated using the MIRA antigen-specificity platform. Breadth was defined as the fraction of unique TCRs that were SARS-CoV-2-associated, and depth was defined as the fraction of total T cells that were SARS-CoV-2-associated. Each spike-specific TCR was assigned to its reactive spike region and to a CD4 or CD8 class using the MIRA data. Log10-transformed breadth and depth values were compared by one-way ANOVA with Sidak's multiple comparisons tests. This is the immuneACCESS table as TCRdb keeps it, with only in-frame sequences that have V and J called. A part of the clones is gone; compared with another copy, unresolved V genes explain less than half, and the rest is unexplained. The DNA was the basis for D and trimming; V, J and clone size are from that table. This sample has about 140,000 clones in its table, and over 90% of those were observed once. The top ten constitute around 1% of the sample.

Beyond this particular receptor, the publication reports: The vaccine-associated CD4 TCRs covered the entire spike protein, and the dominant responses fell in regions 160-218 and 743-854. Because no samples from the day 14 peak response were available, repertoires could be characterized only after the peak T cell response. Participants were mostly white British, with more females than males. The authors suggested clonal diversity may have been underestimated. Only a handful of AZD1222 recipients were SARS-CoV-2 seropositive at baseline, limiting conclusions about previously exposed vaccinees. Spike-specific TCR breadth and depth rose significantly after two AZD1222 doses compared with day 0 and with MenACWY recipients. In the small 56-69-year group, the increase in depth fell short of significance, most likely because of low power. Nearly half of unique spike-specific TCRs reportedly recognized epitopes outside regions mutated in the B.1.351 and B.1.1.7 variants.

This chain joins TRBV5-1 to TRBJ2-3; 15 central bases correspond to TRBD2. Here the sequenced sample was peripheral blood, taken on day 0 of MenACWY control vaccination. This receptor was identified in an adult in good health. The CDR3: CASSLGTSGRAEDTQYF. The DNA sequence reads TGCGCCAGCAGCTTGGGGACTAGCGGGAGGGCCGAAGATACGCAGTATTTT.